Below, 16 T cell receptor beta chains from the same sample are listed, as sequenced in a study of cytomegalovirus exposure and HLA in healthy donors (dated by TCRdb to the late 2010s). Library generation was performed with the immunoSEQ multiplex PCR assay. For the multiplex PCR, a mixture combining 60 forward primers for TCR Vbeta segments and 13 reverse primers for TCR Jbeta segments was used. The source is immuneACCESS, and TCRdb retained only in-frame sequences with V and J called. Part of the clones is not carried over; for the studies checked, unresolved V genes explain less than half of this, and the remainder is unexplained. Across this sample there are over 100,000 clones, with approximately 80% seen only once. The ten top clones hold 4.2% of the sample. The sample was PBMCs. The origin of the receptors is a male donor in good health and CMV-seropositive.

The genes are TRBV18 and TRBJ1-5, with a possible D match to TRBD1 (5 bases). V shed 6 bases and J shed 7 bases, with 16 bases lying between them. The germline V gene has CDR1 KGHSH and CDR2 LQKENI. This CDR3 has 14 amino acids. CDR3 sequence: CASSLRGLDQPQHF. The CDR3 region has the DNA TGTGCCAGCTCCCTCCGGGGACTCGACCAGCCCCAGCATTTT.

This sequence joins TRBV19 and TRBJ1-5; D might be TRBD1 (6 bases). The CDR3 runs to 13 residues. Trimming pared 7 bases from V and 7 bases from J, leaving 14 bases between. Germline assignment: CDR1 LNHDA and CDR2 SQIVND (reference sequence). Here the CDR3 reads CASTLGGGQPQHF. In DNA, the CDR3 is TGTGCCAGTACCCTGGGAGGGGGGCAGCCCCAGCATTTT.

This clone was counted a few times. The rearrangement links TRBV7-2 to TRBJ2-1, with TRBD2 as a possible D gene (5 bases). The CDR3 totals 16 residues. Germline CDR1 SGHTA, CDR2 FQGNSA. Trimming left V 1 base short and J 8 bases short, with 18 bases between. The CDR3 sequence is CASSLEPSQDFHEQFF. The DNA for the CDR3 is TGTGCCAGCAGCTTAGAACCTAGCCAGGACTTCCATGAGCAGTTCTTC.

V usage is TRBV28 and J usage is TRBJ1-3, with TRBD1 as a possible D gene (6 bases). Trimming removed 7 bases from V and 2 bases from J, with 21 bases in between. Per the germline V gene, CDR1 is MDHEN and CDR2 is SYDVKM. The CDR3 spans 17 residues. The CDR3 DNA follows: TGTGCCAGCACCCCGAGGGGGAAGGGAGACCCTGGAAACACCATATATTTT. Protein product: CASTPRGKGDPGNTIYF.

This clone was observed a single time. The CDR3 DNA follows: TGTGCCAGCAGCCAGACGGGACTAGCGGGACAGGCCGGGGAGCTGTTTTTT. Amino acid sequence: CASSQTGLAGQAGELFF. J is TRBJ2-2 and V is TRBV7-3; 13 nucleotides agree with TRBD2. Trimming at V came to 5 bases and at J to 6 bases, leaving 9 bases not matched to a gene. This CDR3 has 17 amino acids. Germline CDR1 and CDR2: SGHTA and FQGTGA. Full variable domain (missing parts from reference TRBV7-3 and TRBJ2-2): GAGVSQTPSNKVTEKGKYVELRCDPISGHTALYWYRQSLGQGPEFLIYFQGTGAADDSGLPNDRFFAVRPEGSVSTLKIQRTERGDSAVYLCASSQTGLAGQAGELFFGEGSRLTVL.

The chain carries TRBV7-2 and TRBJ2-7, with TRBD1 matching 7 bases. Trimming removed 4 bases from V and 3 bases from J; junction bases left unmatched: 6. This CDR3 comprises 14 residues. CDR1 SGHTA and CDR2 FQGNSA come from the germline V gene. The DNA for the CDR3 is TGTGCCAGCAGCTCCCTGACAGGGAACTACGAGCAGTACTTC. Residues: CASSSLTGNYEQYF.

The rearrangement links TRBV5-1 to TRBJ2-7, with TRBD1 identical over 11 bases. The ends lost 5 bases at V and 2 bases at J; junction bases unmatched: 6. The germline gives CDR1 SGHRS, CDR2 YFSETQ. CDR3 length: 15 amino acids. The CDR3 DNA is TGCGCCAGCAGTAATCCGGGACAGGGGGCCTACGAGCAGTACTTC. Encoded protein: CASSNPGQGAYEQYF.

The J gene is TRBJ2-5, the V gene TRBV28; D unresolved. Germline V gives CDR1 MDHEN, CDR2 SYDVKM. The CDR3 is 15 amino acids. V shed 4 bases and J shed 5 bases, with 17 bases lying between them. In DNA form, the CDR3 reads TGTGCCAGCAGTTCCTCCCCGAAGGTGCGGGAGACCCAGTACTTC. It encodes CASSSSPKVRETQYF.

The V and J genes are TRBV18 and TRBJ2-5, with TRBD2 matching over 10 bases. Germline-derived CDR1 and CDR2 are KGHSH and LQKENI. This CDR3 has 17 residues. The ends lost 3 bases at V and 3 bases at J; junction bases unmatched: 10. In DNA, the CDR3 is TGTGCCAGCTCACCTCTAGCGGGGGCGCAACAAAAAGAGACCCAGTACTTC. Protein: CASSPLAGAQQKETQYF. The whole variable domain, remainder taken from reference TRBV18 and TRBJ2-5, is NAGVMQNPRHLVRRRGQEARLRCSPMKGHSHVYWYRQLPEEGLKFMVYLQKENIIDESGMPKERFSAEFPKEGPSILRIQQVVRGDSAAYFCASSPLAGAQQKETQYFGPGTRLLVL.

This clone was seen only a few times. This chain connects TRBV4-2 to TRBJ1-1, with no clear D. The germline gives CDR1 LGHNA, CDR2 YNFKEQ. This CDR3 spans 16 amino acids. Trimming cost V 2 bases and J 1 base, with 14 bases left between them. The CDR3 here is CASSQRIITENTEAFF. The CDR3 nucleotides are TGTGCCAGCAGCCAAAGGATAATAACAGAGAACACTGAAGCTTTCTTT.

This clone was picked up one time. The V gene is TRBV2, the J gene TRBJ2-7; D call uncertain. The germline V gene encodes CDR1 SNHLY and CDR2 FYNNEI. The V gene lost 1 base and the J gene lost 1 base, with 20 bases spanning the gap. This CDR3 is 18 amino acids long. CDR3 sequence: CASSEGSTFSLTSYEQYF. The DNA for the CDR3 is TGTGCCAGCAGTGAAGGGTCCACATTCTCCCTTACGTCCTACGAGCAGTACTTC.

The chain uses TRBV19 and TRBJ2-3, with D possibly TRBD2 on 5 matching bases. This CDR3 comprises 17 residues. Trimming shortened V by 1 base and J by 4 bases, and 18 bases separated the two germline ends. Per the germline V gene, CDR1 is LNHDA and CDR2 is SQIVND (reference sequence). As DNA, the CDR3 is TGTGCCAGTAGTATAGCCCCGGGAAAGGGCGCCGCAGATACGCAGTATTTT. It yields the protein CASSIAPGKGAADTQYF.

The chain has TRBV9 and TRBJ2-5; D is unresolved. Germline V CDR1 and CDR2: SGDLS, YYNGEE. CDR3 length: 14 amino acids. V was cut by 0 bases and J by 5 bases, with 11 bases left in between. The CDR3 protein is CASSVEGSFETQYF. The CDR3 region has the DNA TGTGCCAGCAGCGTAGAAGGTAGCTTCGAGACCCAGTACTTC.

This chain links TRBV5-1 with TRBJ2-7; 7 bases fit TRBD1. The V gene's germline CDR1 is SGHRS and CDR2 YFSETQ. This CDR3 spans 17 amino acids. Trimming took 0 bases from V and 0 from J; bases not matched to a gene: 9. The CDR3 nucleotides read TGCGCCAGCAGCTTGGCTAGGGACAGTCAGAGCTCCTACGAGCAGTACTTC. This encodes CASSLARDSQSSYEQYF.

The chain uses TRBV19 and TRBJ1-5; D is undetermined. V lost 3 bases and J 3 bases, leaving 9 bases between the germline ends. This CDR3 has 14 residues. Germline lookup yields CDR1 LNHDA and CDR2 SQIVND (reference sequence). The CDR3 DNA follows: TGTGCCAGTAGTATCGACGGGGACAATCAGCCCCAGCATTTT. Encoded protein: CASSIDGDNQPQHF.

The chain recombines TRBV28 with TRBJ2-1, with D possibly being TRBD2 (7 bases). Germline V gene lookup returns CDR1 MDHEN and CDR2 SYDVKM. Trimming cost V 8 bases and J 5 bases, with 19 bases left between them. The length of the CDR3 is 15 residues. CDR3 protein: CASGIWGGGNNEQFF. In nucleotides, the CDR3 is TGTGCCAGCGGGATTTGGGGCGGGGGCAACAATGAGCAGTTCTTC.